The T cell receptor (beta chain) described here comes from a study of T-cell memory formation after mild COVID-19. Study observations and caveats: Clones contracting over day 15 to 85 were CD4/CD8 balanced, with later expanders leaning CD4+. Pre-infection memory held some responding clones, suggesting pre-existing cross-reactive T cells responded.

The CDR3 contains 14 residues. Deletions cut 2 bases from V and 2 bases from J, with 6 bases between. CDR1 and CDR2 (germline): LGHDT, YNNKEL (reference sequence). A 5'RACE reaction primed in the constant segment made cDNA libraries of TCR alpha and TCR beta, and these carried sample barcodes and UMIs. TCRdb processed the 5' RACE reads anew with MiXCR; each CDR3 protein has one entry. This sample has fewer than 700,000 distinct CDR3 sequences, with about 20% found just once. In its sample, this clonotype was seen a few times. Its target is unknown. This rearrangement joins TRBV3-1 to TRBJ1-4, with D maybe TRBD1 (5 bases). The sample taken for sequencing was PBMCs or a T cell subset sorted from them (not recorded which). The clonotype comes from an adult woman who had mild COVID-19 (a few samples of this study predate the infection). Cell type and time point are not known. The CDR3: CASSQRGTNEKLFF. CDR3 bases: TGTGCCAGCAGCCAAAGGGGTACTAATGAAAAACTGTTTTTT.